Included here is one TCR beta chain sequence, with context. The data originate from a study of cytotoxic CD8 clonotypes in ibrutinib-treated CLL. Study at large: Samples had a mean of around 250,000 productive templates and approximately 90,000 productive rearrangements.

The protocol was immunoSEQ multiplex PCR, while the TCRdb copy is restricted to in-frame clones and leaves out a portion. The data contain some 85,000 clones, around 77% of them singletons. Sequenced material: PBMCs, taken after 24 months of ibrutinib treatment. This TCR came from a human donor with chronic lymphocytic leukemia.

CDR3 in DNA: TGTGCCAGCAGCCCGGCGGGGGGCAGGTCCTACGAGCAGTACTTC. It translates to CASSPAGGRSYEQYF. This sequence joins TRBV5-6 and TRBJ2-7; 8 positions agree with TRBD2. CDR1 is SGHDT and CDR2 is YYEEEE in the germline V gene. CDR3 size: 15 residues. Trimming removed 4 bases from V and 1 base from J; junction bases left unmatched: 7.